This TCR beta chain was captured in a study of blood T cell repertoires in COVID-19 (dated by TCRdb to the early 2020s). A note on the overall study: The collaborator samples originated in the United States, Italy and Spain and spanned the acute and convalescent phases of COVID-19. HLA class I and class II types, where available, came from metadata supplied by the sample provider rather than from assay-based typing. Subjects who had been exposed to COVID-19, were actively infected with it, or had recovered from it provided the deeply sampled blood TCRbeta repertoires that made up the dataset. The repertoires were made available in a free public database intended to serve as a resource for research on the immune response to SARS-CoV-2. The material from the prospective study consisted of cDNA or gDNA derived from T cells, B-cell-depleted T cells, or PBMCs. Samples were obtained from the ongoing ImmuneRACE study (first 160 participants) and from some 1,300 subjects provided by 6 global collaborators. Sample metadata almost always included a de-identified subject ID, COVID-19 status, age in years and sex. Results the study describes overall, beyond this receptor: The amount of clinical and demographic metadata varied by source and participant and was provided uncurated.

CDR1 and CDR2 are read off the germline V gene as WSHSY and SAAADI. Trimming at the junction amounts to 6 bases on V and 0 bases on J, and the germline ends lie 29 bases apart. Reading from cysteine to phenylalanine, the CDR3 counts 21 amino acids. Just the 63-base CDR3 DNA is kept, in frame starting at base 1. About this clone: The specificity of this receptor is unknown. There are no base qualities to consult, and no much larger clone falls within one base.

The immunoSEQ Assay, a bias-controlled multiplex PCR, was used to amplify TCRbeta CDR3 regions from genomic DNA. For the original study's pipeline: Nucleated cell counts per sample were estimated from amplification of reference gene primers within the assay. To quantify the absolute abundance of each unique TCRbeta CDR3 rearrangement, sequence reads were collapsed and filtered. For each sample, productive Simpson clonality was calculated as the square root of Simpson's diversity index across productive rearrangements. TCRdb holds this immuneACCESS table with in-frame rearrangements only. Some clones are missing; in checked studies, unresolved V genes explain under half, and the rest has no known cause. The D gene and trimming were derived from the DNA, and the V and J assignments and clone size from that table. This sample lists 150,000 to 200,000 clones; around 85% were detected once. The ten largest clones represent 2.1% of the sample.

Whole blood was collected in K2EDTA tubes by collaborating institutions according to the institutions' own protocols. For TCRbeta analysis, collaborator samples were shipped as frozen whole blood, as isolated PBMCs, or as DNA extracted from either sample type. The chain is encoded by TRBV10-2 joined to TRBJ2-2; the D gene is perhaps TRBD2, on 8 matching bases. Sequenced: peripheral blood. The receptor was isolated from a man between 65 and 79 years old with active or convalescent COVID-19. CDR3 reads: CASRNGQDWSGSTANTGELFF. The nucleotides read TGCGCCAGCAGAAACGGACAGGATTGGAGCGGGAGTACCGCGAACACCGGGGAGCTGTTTTTT.